This T cell receptor (beta chain) is from a study of blood T cell repertoires in COVID-19. Clones were read by immunoSEQ multiplex PCR, and TCRdb kept only the in-frame ones, dropping some. The sample has 250,000 to 350,000 clones, about nine tenths seen once. Trimming cost V 0 bases and J 4 bases; bases outside gene matches: 5. Germline CDR1 and CDR2: MGHRA and YSYEKL. CDR3 size: 16 residues. The rearrangement links TRBV4-1 to TRBJ2-1; 8 bases are shared with TRBD2. The sequenced sample consisted of peripheral blood. The source of this sequence is a woman aged 25 to 45 with COVID-19, enrolled during active disease. The CDR3 sequence: CASSQDPRGGYNEQFF. The CDR3 bases are TGCGCCAGCAGCCAAGATCCGCGCGGGGGGTACAATGAGCAGTTCTTC.